Below, one TCR beta chain is given with its context. Its binding antigen is unknown. No base quality information exists; no much larger clone differs at one position. Receptor libraries were prepared by 5' RACE. Sequencer: Illumina HiSeq 2500. A second 7 to 11 cycle PCR used a sample-barcoded 5' primer and a J-beta primer mix. A unique molecular identifier was introduced onto each TCR beta cDNA molecule by a template-switch 5' adaptor carrying 12 random nucleotides. Each sample yielded at least 2.5 million CDR3-containing paired-end reads. The Mint cDNA synthesis kit, primed by a TRBC-specific oligonucleotide, was used to synthesize first-strand cDNA from all RNA. After uracil-DNA glycosylase treatment, a first 18-cycle PCR used universal primers M1SS and BC2_uni_R on all cDNA. The original pipeline was this. Each sample was normalized by randomly selecting 1 million high-quality reads, each carrying a distinct molecular identifier. Instead of being binned into consensus sequences, reads with shared molecular identifiers were discarded. MiTCR, with a Q25 quality threshold and the strictest error-elimination algorithm, was used for CDR3 identification, clonotype clustering and error correction. A nonparametric unseen species model with Euler transformation was used to estimate lower-bound total TCR beta diversity. The public reads were reanalyzed by TCRdb: fastp trimming at Q25, MiXCR alignment, in-frame beta chains only. Rows merge per CDR3 protein into single entries with the most common DNA and genes. It is TCRdb's table, rather than the study itself, that gives the V and J calls and clone size. The sample contains roughly 1,500,000 distinct CDR3 sequences, about 31% of them found a single time. The ten biggest clones cover around 11% of the sample.

This sample stems from a study of blood T cells in healthy people across ages (dated by TCRdb to about 2015). Regarding the study in general: In model experiments, roughly one uniquely barcoded TCR beta cDNA molecule per two T cells was captured by template switching. Four age groups were formed from the donors: young (average roughly 16 years), middle-aged (just under 40), aged (roughly 58) and long-lived (about 75). Using the same blood draw, the study looked at two additional independent replicas of 1 million unique cDNA reads for two donors, one aged 18 to 30 and the other aged 80 or older. To avoid experimental bias, donors of different ages were distributed randomly across sequencing lanes. To track age-related changes in TCR beta repertoire diversity, the study relied on deep sequencing normalized with unique cDNA molecular identifiers. Findings and caveats that apply to the study as a whole: Bulk unsorted PBMC profiling prevented conclusive comparison of naive and antigen-experienced compartments. Compared with the aged group, more naive CD4+ T cells, fewer expanded clones and increased TCR diversity were shown by the long-lived group, suggesting age selection. The CMV infection status of donors was not known, potentially confounding age-related changes in expanded clonotypes. Estimates of total diversity based on one million sequenced T cells were regarded as lower bounds and as underestimates. Observed TCR beta diversity per million T cells fell roughly linearly with age, and a significant reduction was already apparent by age approximately 41. There was a strong correlation between observed TCR beta diversity and the percentage of naive T cells measured by flow cytometry.

According to the germline V gene (reference sequence), CDR1 reads DFQATT and CDR2 reads SNEGSKA. The CDR3, cysteine through phenylalanine, is 14 amino acids long. The CDR3 DNA has 42 bases and is translated from base 1. Relative to germline, V is 1 base shorter and J is 3 bases shorter, with 13 bases between their ends. Systemically healthy Caucasian individuals from Russia, approximately 39 in total and aged about 6 to 95 years, were included as donors. Each donor gave 9 to 10 milliliters of peripheral blood, collected into EDTA-treated Vacutainer tubes. Ficoll-Paque density-gradient centrifugation was used to isolate PBMCs, with at least 7 million per sample. Total RNA was extracted from PBMCs with Trizol reagent, with at least 5 micrograms obtained per sample. For every donor, flow cytometry on a PBMC aliquot measured the percentage of naive CD45RAhigh/CD27high T cells.

The sample taken for sequencing was blood. The sequence was obtained from a young woman in good health. The sequence joins TRBV20-1 to TRBJ2-7; a weak D assignment points to TRBD1 (7 bases agree). The CDR3 region reads CSARAAGGIYEQYF. In nucleotides, the sequence is TGCAGTGCTAGAGCGGCAGGGGGGATCTACGAGCAGTACTTC.